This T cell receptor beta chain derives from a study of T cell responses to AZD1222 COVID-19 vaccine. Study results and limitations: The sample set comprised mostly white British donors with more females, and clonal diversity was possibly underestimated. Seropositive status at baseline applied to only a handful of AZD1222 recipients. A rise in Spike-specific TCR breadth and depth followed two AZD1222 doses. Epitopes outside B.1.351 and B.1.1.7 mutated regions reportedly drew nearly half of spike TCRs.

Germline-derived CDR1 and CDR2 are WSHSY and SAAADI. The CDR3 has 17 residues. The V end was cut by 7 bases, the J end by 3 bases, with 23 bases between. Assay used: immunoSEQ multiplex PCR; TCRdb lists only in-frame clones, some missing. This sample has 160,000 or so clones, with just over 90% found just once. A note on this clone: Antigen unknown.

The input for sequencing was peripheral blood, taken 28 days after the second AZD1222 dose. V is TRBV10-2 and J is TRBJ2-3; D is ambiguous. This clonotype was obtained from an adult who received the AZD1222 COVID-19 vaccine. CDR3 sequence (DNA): TGCGCCAGCACCGGCGAGTTCGGCGGCGGTGGTACAGATACGCAGTATTTT. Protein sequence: CASTGEFGGGGTDTQYF.